The next 24 T cell receptor beta chains were all read from a single sample in a study of control samples from healthy donors and cancer patients. Libraries were prepared by immunoSEQ multiplex PCR; TCRdb keeps only in-frame clonotypes and omits some of them. The sample includes about 150,000 clones, just under 95% of them seen just once. Sequencing was carried out using blood. These receptors were taken from a man between 40 and 49 years old in good health.

The V call is TRBV18, the J call TRBJ1-1, with D hard to call. With 3 bases removed from V and 4 bases from J, the gap between germline ends came to 18 bases. Germline V CDR1 and CDR2: KGHSH, LQKENI. This CDR3 has 16 amino acids. CDR3 in amino acids: CASSPEKFYGSTEAFF. CDR3 bases: TGTGCCAGCTCACCGGAAAAGTTTTACGGGAGCACTGAAGCTTTCTTT.

The V and J genes are TRBV28 and TRBJ1-6, with 8 bases matching TRBD1. This CDR3 is 15 amino acids long. The germline CDR1 and CDR2 sequences are MDHEN and SYDVKM. J gave up 1 base and V 5 bases, and 1 base lay outside the gene matches. The CDR3 bases are TGTGCCAGCAGTGGGGACAGGTCCTATAATTCACCCCTCCACTTT. It yields the protein CASSGDRSYNSPLHF. Complete variable domain (other parts from reference TRBV28 and TRBJ1-6): DVKVTQSSRYLVKRTGEKVFLECVQDMDHENMFWYRQDPGLGLRLIYFSYDVKMKEKGDIPEGYSVSREKKERFSLILESASTNQTSMYLCASSGDRSYNSPLHFGNGTRLTVT.

The table lists this clone with a count of one. Other DNA sequences in the same sample also yield this CDR3. The J gene is TRBJ1-1, the V gene TRBV5-1; possible D gene TRBD1, 6 bases. This CDR3 has 14 amino acids. Germline CDR1 reads SGHRS; CDR2 reads YFSETQ. V dropped 1 base and J dropped 1 base, with 8 bases sitting between them. The CDR3 DNA reads as TGCGCCAGCAGCTTGAGGGGGGAGAACACTGAAGCTTTCTTT. Residues: CASSLRGENTEAFF.

The rearrangement uses TRBV7-9 and TRBJ1-2; D is possibly TRBD1 (6 bases). CDR1 is SEHNR, CDR2 FQNEAQ, per germline (reference sequence). The CDR3 is 16 residues long. Trimming removed 2 bases at V and 6 bases at J, with 19 bases between. The CDR3 DNA reads as TGTGCCAGCAGCTTATTGGCCAGGGGACGGCCGAATGGCTACACCTTC. It yields the protein CASSLLARGRPNGYTF.

J is TRBJ2-3 and V is TRBV10-3; D call uncertain. Germline loops: CDR1 ENHRY, CDR2 SYGVKD. The CDR3 length is 14 residues. The germline V and J ends were trimmed by 2 bases and 8 bases, with 14 bases remaining between them. The CDR3 DNA follows: TGTGCCATCAGTGAGAATCGCCTAGGCTTTACGCAGTATTTT. It yields the protein CAISENRLGFTQYF.

The chain combines TRBV20-1 with TRBJ1-3, with D hard to call. CDR1 DFQATT and CDR2 SNEGSKA come from the germline V gene (reference sequence). The CDR3 has 13 amino acids. The V and J ends lost 3 bases and 0 bases respectively, with 6 bases between them. The CDR3 spells CSASPSSGNTIYF. In DNA, the CDR3 is TGCAGTGCTAGTCCCAGCTCTGGAAACACCATATATTTT.

The chain couples TRBV9 to TRBJ2-1; D is unresolved. CDR3 length equals 15 residues. The V gene's germline CDR1 is SGDLS and CDR2 YYNGEE. V was trimmed by 4 bases and J by 8 bases, leaving 19 bases between them. The CDR3: CASSLSFLGKDEQFF. As DNA, the CDR3 is TGTGCCAGCAGCCTATCATTCTTGGGGAAGGATGAGCAGTTCTTC.

This chain links TRBV24-1 with TRBJ1-2; D not certain. CDR1 and CDR2 (germline): KGHDR, SFDVKD. V lost 3 bases and J 5 bases, leaving 9 bases between the germline ends. The CDR3 has 13 residues. CDR3 in amino acids: CATSDGQAYGYTF. CDR3 bases: TGTGCCACCAGTGATGGCCAGGCGTATGGCTACACCTTC.

The CDR3 protein is CAWHRTGVTEAFF. The CDR3 DNA reads TGTGCCTGGCACCGAACAGGGGTCACTGAAGCTTTCTTT. This sequence joins TRBV30 and TRBJ1-1; 7 positions match TRBD1. Losses at the gene ends were 5 bases for V and 4 bases for J; bases not matched to a gene: 7. This CDR3 contains 13 residues. Germline V gene data show CDR1 as GTSNPN and CDR2 as SVGIG (reference sequence). Full variable domain (rest looked up from reference TRBV30 and TRBJ1-1): SQTIHQWPATLVQPVGSPLSLECTVEGTSNPNLYWYRQAAGRGLQLLFYSVGIGQISSEVPQNLSASRPQDRQFILSSKKLLLSDSGFYLCAWHRTGVTEAFFGQGTRLTVV.

This chain connects TRBV4-1 to TRBJ1-5; a possible D gene is TRBD1 (6 bases). V was cut by 0 bases and J by 6 bases, with 15 bases left in between. The CDR3 is made up of 16 amino acids. Germline V gene data show CDR1 as MGHRA and CDR2 as YSYEKL. The DNA of the CDR3 is TGCGCCAGCAGCCAAGATGGAACAGGGACAAGTCAGCCCCAGCATTTT. This sequence encodes CASSQDGTGTSQPQHF.

The chain combines TRBV29-1 with TRBJ1-4, with D uncertain. V shed 7 bases and J shed 8 bases, with 14 bases lying between them. Germline CDR1 is SQVTM and CDR2 is ANQGSEA. CDR3 length: 12 amino acids. For the CDR3, the DNA is TGCAGCGGTGGACCAGGAAGGGAAAAACTGTTTTTT. Amino acids: CSGGPGREKLFF.

This sequence joins TRBV6-5 and TRBJ2-3; D is perhaps TRBD1 or TRBD2 (6 bases each). Looked up from germline, CDR1 is MNHEY and CDR2 is SVGAGI. V lost 3 bases and J lost 1, with 11 bases in between. The CDR3 covers 15 residues. The CDR3 protein is CASSYGGLGTDTQYF. CDR3 in DNA: TGTGCCAGCAGTTATGGGGGGCTCGGCACAGATACGCAGTATTTT.

The J gene is TRBJ2-7, the V gene TRBV27, with 7 bases lining up with TRBD2. The germline CDR1 and CDR2 sequences are MNHEY and SMNVEV (reference sequence). Trimming took 5 bases from V and 3 from J; bases not matched to a gene: 10. The length of the CDR3 is 15 residues. CDR3 bases: TGTGCCAGCAGTCCGGGAGGCGAGGGGTTCTACGAGCAGTACTTC. Its translation: CASSPGGEGFYEQYF.

V usage is TRBV28 and J usage is TRBJ1-2; 7 nucleotides line up with TRBD1. Germline V gene sequence: CDR1 MDHEN, CDR2 SYDVKM. CDR3 length: 15 residues. V lost 5 bases and J lost 2; bases outside the gene matches: 8. The CDR3, as DNA: TGTGCCAGCAGTACCGCAGGGGGAGGGAACTATGGCTACACCTTC. It yields the protein CASSTAGGGNYGYTF.

V and J are TRBV4-3 and TRBJ1-2; D gene ambiguous. Germline loops: CDR1 LGHNA, CDR2 YSLEER. V lost 1 base to trimming and J lost 4 bases, with 13 bases between them. The CDR3 covers 15 residues. The CDR3 here is CASSQGILGVYGYTF. The CDR3 bases are TGCGCCAGCAGCCAAGGGATCCTCGGGGTCTATGGCTACACCTTC.

The rearrangement uses TRBV7-9 and TRBJ1-1; D is unclear. Germline CDR1 SEHNR, CDR2 FQNEAQ (reference sequence). Trimming took off 0 bases at V and 0 bases at J, with 2 bases between the two ends. The CDR3 has 13 amino acids. The CDR3 spells CASSLAMNTEAFF. The DNA of the CDR3 is TGTGCCAGCAGCTTAGCCATGAACACTGAAGCTTTCTTT.

The J gene is TRBJ2-1, the V gene TRBV27, with a tentative D call TRBD2 (6 bases). Trimming pared 7 bases from V and 6 bases from J, leaving 22 bases between. This CDR3 spans 16 amino acids. From germline, CDR1 is MNHEY and CDR2 SMNVEV (reference sequence). In DNA, the CDR3 is TGTGCCAGCACCCAATTGGAGGGGTTGGCTGGCAATGAGCAGTTCTTC. Translated: CASTQLEGLAGNEQFF.

The V call is TRBV7-9, the J call TRBJ2-7, with 8 bases lining up with TRBD1. The CDR3 has 19 amino acids. CDR1 and CDR2 from the germline V gene are SEHNR and FQNEAQ (reference sequence). V was pared by 2 bases and J by 0 bases, with 15 bases of the junction left unmatched. The CDR3 DNA sequence: TGTGCCAGCAGCTTACTAGGTGACAGGGGCGTCGGGAGCTCCTACGAGCAGTACTTC. Its translation is CASSLLGDRGVGSSYEQYF.

The V and J genes are TRBV5-6 and TRBJ2-2; weak D call: TRBD1 (5 bases). Germline CDR1 SGHDT, CDR2 YYEEEE. Deletions cut 7 bases from V and 6 bases from J, with 10 bases between. The CDR3 is made up of 12 amino acids. Written as DNA, the CDR3 is TGTGCCAGCGGAACAGGTGCCGGGGAGCTGTTTTTT. Translation gives CASGTGAGELFF. The complete variable domain, with remaining parts taken from reference TRBV5-6 and TRBJ2-2, reads DAGVTQSPTHLIKTRGQQVTLRCSPKSGHDTVSWYQQALGQGPQFIFQYYEEEERQRGNFPDRFSGHQFPNYSSELNVNALLLGDSALYLCASGTGAGELFFGEGSRLTVL.

The chain carries TRBV24-1 and TRBJ1-5; no firm D call. The germline V gene encodes CDR1 KGHDR and CDR2 SFDVKD. CDR3 size: 14 residues. Trimming left V 0 bases short and J 1 base short, with 3 bases between. CDR3 sequence (DNA): TGTGCCACCAGTGATTTGTCCAGCAATCAGCCCCAGCATTTT. It specifies CATSDLSSNQPQHF.

This clone was observed a few times. The chain is built from TRBV18 and TRBJ2-7; the D is unclear. Deletions cut 2 bases from V and 0 bases from J, with 14 bases between. This CDR3 comprises 16 residues. Germline V gene lookup returns CDR1 KGHSH and CDR2 LQKENI. CDR3 region: CASSPVARPSSYEQYF. In nucleotides, the CDR3 is TGTGCCAGCTCACCAGTAGCCAGGCCGAGCTCCTACGAGCAGTACTTC. Combining the CDR3 with reference TRBV18 and TRBJ2-7 gives the whole variable domain NAGVMQNPRHLVRRRGQEARLRCSPMKGHSHVYWYRQLPEEGLKFMVYLQKENIIDESGMPKERFSAEFPKEGPSILRIQQVVRGDSAAYFCASSPVARPSSYEQYFGPGTRLTVT.

The J gene is TRBJ2-1, the V gene TRBV30; the match to TRBD2 covers 13 bases. This CDR3 contains 16 residues. Per the germline V gene, CDR1 is GTSNPN and CDR2 is SVGIG (reference sequence). The ends lost 0 bases at V and 9 bases at J; junction bases unmatched: 8. The CDR3 DNA is TGTGCCTGGAGTGTGCGAACTAGCGGGGGGGCCACTGAGCAGTTCTTC. It codes for CAWSVRTSGGATEQFF.

The V gene is TRBV24-1, the J gene TRBJ2-6; D might be TRBD1 (5 bases). CDR1 is KGHDR and CDR2 is SFDVKD in the germline V gene. The CDR3 covers 15 residues. Deletions cut 4 bases from V and 4 bases from J, with 10 bases between. The CDR3 sequence: CATSEPGQGANVLTF. The CDR3 coding sequence is TGTGCCACCAGTGAGCCAGGGCAGGGGGCCAACGTCCTGACTTTC.

V usage is TRBV5-1 and J usage is TRBJ2-2; TRBD1 is a possible D gene (6 bases). V was cut by 4 bases and J by 2 bases, with 15 bases left in between. Germline CDR1 reads SGHRS; CDR2 reads YFSETQ. This CDR3 region has 16 residues. The CDR3 bases are TGCGCCAGCAGCCGGTTCGGACAGACCAACACCGGGGAGCTGTTTTTT. Translated, it gives CASSRFGQTNTGELFF.